This T cell receptor (beta chain) was obtained from a study of molecular identifiers for immune sequencing clone quantification. One entry per CDR3 protein, called by TCRdb with MiXCR from the PCR reads. This table has about 640,000 distinct CDR3 sequences, around 20% appearing once. V was pared by 8 bases and J by 5 bases, with 18 bases between. CDR3 length: 14 amino acids. Germline V gene sequence: CDR1 SEHNR, CDR2 FQNEAQ (reference sequence). A word on this clonotype: A read error is possible here, since a much larger clone lies one base away.

Source material: naive CD8+ T cells from blood, with Jurkat cell RNA spiked in. Subset specified: FACS-sorted CD8+CD4-CCR7+CD45RA+ naive T cells. The chain links TRBV7-9 to TRBJ2-5; D may be TRBD2 (6 bases). The sequence was obtained from a human donor in good health. Some libraries in this study had Jurkat cell RNA spiked in. The CDR3 DNA reads as TGTGCCAGCTCCCCGAACCCGGGACTGGAGACCCAGTACTTC. Translating gives CASSPNPGLETQYF.